These T cell receptor beta chains were read from a single sample in a study of blood T cell repertoires in COVID-19. Only in-frame clones appear in the TCRdb table, and some are missing; sequencing was by immunoSEQ multiplex PCR. The sample carries about 52,000 clones, about 85% recorded once. The sample comprised peripheral blood. The origin of the receptors is a man between 65 and 85 years old with active COVID-19. The CDR3 runs from the conserved cysteine through the conserved F or W. D genes are given only for firm matches. Expanded clones are given a class, and other clones once, few, many or no size at all.

NA TRBJ2-2 NA TRBV27 TGTGCCAGCAGTTTACTCGGCGCGGCCCATAACACCGGGGAGCTGTTTTTT CASSLLGAAHNTGELFF
NA TRBJ2-5 NA TRBV11-2 TGTGCCAGCAGCTTAGTTTACGGGCAAGAGACCCAGTACTTC CASSLVYGQETQYF
NA TRBJ2-2 NA TRBV5-5 TGTGCCAGCAGCAGTTCAGGCGGGGAGCTGTTTTTT CASSSSGGELFF
once TRBJ1-4 NA TRBV19 TGTGCCAGTAGTTTTGGACCAGGGAATGAAAAACTGTTTTTT CASSFGPGNEKLFF
NA TRBJ2-7 NA TRBV6-5 TGTGCCAGCAGCTTCTACGAGCAGTACTTC CASSFYEQYF
NA TRBJ2-7 TRBD2 TRBV5-1 TGCGCCAGCAGCCCCGGCCACGGGGGGGCTTACGAGCAGTACTTC CASSPGHGGAYEQYF
once TRBJ2-3 NA TRBV24-1 TGTGCCACCAGTGGAGAAGGCACAGTGGATACGCAGTATTTT CATSGEGTVDTQYF
NA TRBJ2-7 TRBD1 TRBV12-3/TRBV12-4 TGTGCCAGCACGGGACAGGGGGCGCGCGAGCAGTACTTC CASTGQGAREQYF
NA TRBJ2-7 TRBD2 TRBV4-2 TGTGCCAGCAGCCAAGATGGTGTTGGCGGGGGGGCGTACGAGCAGTACTTC CASSQDGVGGGAYEQYF
NA TRBJ2-3 TRBD1 TRBV4-2 TGTGCCAGCAGCCAAGCGGTACAGGGGACAGATACGCAGTATTTT CASSQAVQGTDTQYF
NA TRBJ2-7 NA TRBV7-2 TGTGCCAGCAGTTACCAGGGGGGAGCAGTCGCAAACGAGCAGTACTTC CASSYQGGAVANEQYF
NA TRBJ1-5 NA TRBV7-2 TGTGCCAGCAGCTTAGGGGCAGGCCAGGTGAAGCCCCAGCATTTT CASSLGAGQVKPQHF
NA TRBJ2-7 NA TRBV7-2 TGTGCCAGCAGCTTAGGGGGGGGGCCTTACGAGCAGTACTTC CASSLGGGPYEQYF
NA TRBJ2-1 NA TRBV6-2/TRBV6-3 TGTGCCAGCAGTTATGTCTTGGCGGGGCCGTACAATGAGCAGTTCTTC CASSYVLAGPYNEQFF
once TRBJ1-4 TRBD1 TRBV7-9 TGTGCCAGCAGCTTAGCGCGTTACCGGGACAGCAGACTTAATGAAAAACTGTTTTTT CASSLARYRDSRLNEKLFF
NA TRBJ1-6 NA TRBV2 TGTGCCAGCAGGGCGGGGGGGTATAATTCACCCCTCCACTTT CASRAGGYNSPLHF
NA TRBJ1-4 NA TRBV19 TGTGCCAGTAGTATAAAAGGAGGTGAAAAACTGTTTTTT CASSIKGGEKLFF
once TRBJ1-1 NA TRBV19 TGTGCCAGTAGTGCCCGACGGACGAGGGCTGAAGCTTTCTTT CASSARRTRAEAFF
NA TRBJ2-5 TRBD2 TRBV5-6 TGTGCCAGCAGCACGGGACTAGCAGGAGAGACCCAGTACTTC CASSTGLAGETQYF
NA TRBJ2-6 NA TRBV12-3/TRBV12-4 TGTGCCAGCAGTTTGAGGGGGGCCAACGTCCTGACTTTC CASSLRGANVLTF
few TRBJ1-3 NA TRBV3-1/TRBV3-2 TGTGCCAGCAGCCTACTCGAGGGGGCTGGAAACACCATATATTTT CASSLLEGAGNTIYF
once TRBJ1-2 NA TRBV18 TGTGCCAGCTCACCAGGGGCGGAGGGCTACACCTTC CASSPGAEGYTF